This TCR beta chain is drawn from a study of CDR3 diversity in severe acne. TCRdb reprocessed the PCR reads via MiXCR and lists one record per CDR3 protein. The sample gives roughly 81,000 distinct CDR3 sequences, over 45% of which show up once; around 9.1% is in the top ten. The CDR3 is made up of 17 amino acids. Germline CDR1 reads SGDLS; CDR2 reads YYNGEE. This clonotype was seen once. The junction and the germline gene differ at one end; a read error may be behind it. What was sequenced was blood. The clonotype comes from a male donor in good health, serving as a control. The rearrangement uses TRBV9 and TRBJ1-1; 7 nucleotides agree with TRBD1. CDR3 sequence: CASSVAQGGKANTEASF. The CDR3 nucleotides read TGTGCCAGCAGCGTAGCGCAGGGGGGAAAGGCGAACACTGAAGCTTCCTTT.